This is a list of T cell receptor beta chains from one sample in a study of post-analysis software for immune sequencing data. Each CDR3 protein is one row after TCRdb ran MiXCR on the PCR reads. The sample lists hundreds of thousands of distinct CDR3 sequences; more than 50% were seen once. The specimen sequenced was blood. The receptors stem from a girl aged 2-10 years with multiple sclerosis. CDR3s include the opening cysteine and the closing phenylalanine or tryptophan. Each record gives: CDR3 DNA, CDR3 protein, clone size, D gene, J gene, V gene. The D gene is left open where the match is weak. A row's size may be missing; if present it is once, few, many or a size class.

TGCAGTGCTCTCAGGGTAGAGACGGATACGCAGTATTTT CSALRVETDTQYF NA NA TRBJ2-3 TRBV20-1
TGTGCCAGCAGCTGCTCGGGCCTCCCCTCTGAGGCCAACGTCCTGACTTTC CASSCSGLPSEANVLTF NA NA TRBJ2-6 TRBV3-1
TGTGCTAGTGGTTTGGTATTGGCGGGAAGGGGTAATGAGCAGTTCTTC CASGLVLAGRGNEQFF NA NA TRBJ2-1 TRBV12-5
TGTGCCAGCAGCTTTCTGGAGGCCGGGGAGCTGTTTTTT CASSFLEAGELFF NA NA TRBJ2-2 TRBV7-2
TGTGCCAGCAGCTTTCGGACAGTGAGCTATGGCTACACCTTC CASSFRTVSYGYTF NA NA TRBJ1-2 TRBV5-5
TGTGCCAGCAGGGGCGGCGGGAGCTTCTACGAGCAGTACTTC CASRGGGSFYEQYF once TRBD2 TRBJ2-7 TRBV7-2
TGTGCCAGCAGCTTAGAGTGGGACTACGCTAACAATGAGCAGTACTTC CASSLEWDYANNEQYF NA TRBD2 TRBJ2-7 TRBV7-2
TGCGCCAGCAGCTTTAGCGGGAGTCCGACAGATACGCAGTATTTT CASSFSGSPTDTQYF NA TRBD2 TRBJ2-3 TRBV5-1
TGTGCCAGCTCACCCGGGGGCCAGGGCGAGGAGACCCAGTACTTC CASSPGGQGEETQYF NA NA TRBJ2-5 TRBV18
TGTGCCAGCAGCTTAGGAACCCGGATGGGCTCACCCCTCCACTTT CASSLGTRMGSPLHF few NA TRBJ1-6 TRBV13
TGCGCCAGCAGCTGGTCTCCGCTCTGGACGGTTTTTTCCTATGGCTACACCTTC CASSWSPLWTVFSYGYTF NA NA TRBJ1-2 TRBV5-1
TGTGCCAGCAGTGACAGGGGGTCGTTTGAGACCCAGTACTTC CASSDRGSFETQYF NA TRBD1 TRBJ2-5 TRBV25-1
TGTGCCAGCAGCCTCGGGACTAGGGACATTCAGTACTTC CASSLGTRDIQYF few TRBD2 TRBJ2-4 TRBV3-1
TGTGCCAGCAGTTTGGTGACAGGGGGCGTTTACGAGCAGTACTTC CASSLVTGGVYEQYF few TRBD1 TRBJ2-7 TRBV12-3/TRBV12-4
TGTGCCAGCAGCGAACCGGGACGTAAAGCTTTCTTT CASSEPGRKAFF once NA TRBJ1-1 TRBV3-1
TGTGCCAGCAGCTTAGGACCAGAAACCGAGCAGTACTTC CASSLGPETEQYF few NA TRBJ2-7 TRBV7-6
TGTGCCAGCAGCTTAGAGGGCCGGGTACCGAACACTGAAGCTTTCTTT CASSLEGRVPNTEAFF NA NA TRBJ1-1 TRBV7-2
TGTGCCAGCAGTGACTCGCCAGGATACAATGAGCAGTTCTTC CASSDSPGYNEQFF NA NA TRBJ2-1 TRBV6-4
TGTGCCAGCAGCTTATTGACAGGGGTCGGCTACACCTTC CASSLLTGVGYTF NA TRBD1 TRBJ1-2 TRBV7-9
TGTGCCACCAGCAGAGACCGGGGGGCTCGGAATGAGCAGTTCTTC CATSRDRGARNEQFF NA NA TRBJ2-1 TRBV15
TGCGCCAGCAGCTTGGATAGCGGGAGATGGGTATCCGAGCAGTACTTC CASSLDSGRWVSEQYF NA TRBD2 TRBJ2-7 TRBV5-1
TGTGCCAGCAGCTTAGAGTGGGATTCCTACGAGCAGTACTTC CASSLEWDSYEQYF NA NA TRBJ2-7 TRBV7-2
TGCAGCGTTATGTTTCCTACGGGAAGTTTCAATGAGCAGTTCTTC CSVMFPTGSFNEQFF NA NA TRBJ2-1 TRBV29-1
TGTGCCAGCAGCCCGTTAGCGGGGGGACTCTCCGAGCAGTACTTC CASSPLAGGLSEQYF NA TRBD2 TRBJ2-7 TRBV11-2
TGTGCCAGCAGCTTAAACGGGCCAGATACGCAGTATTTT CASSLNGPDTQYF NA NA TRBJ2-3 TRBV7-2
TGTGCCAGCAGTCCATGGGGGCGGGGGTTCTACAATGAGCAGTTCTTC CASSPWGRGFYNEQFF few NA TRBJ2-1 TRBV27
TGTGCCAGCAGTTCCGACAGGGGCCCCAATGAGCAGTTCTTC CASSSDRGPNEQFF few TRBD1 TRBJ2-1 TRBV12-3/TRBV12-4
TGTGCCAGCAGTTCCGGGACAGGGAGCATCAATGAGCAGTTCTTC CASSSGTGSINEQFF NA TRBD1 TRBJ2-1 TRBV6-6
TGCAGTGCTAGAGCCCAACAGGGGTCGTACGGGGCCAACGTCCTGACTTTC CSARAQQGSYGANVLTF NA TRBD1 TRBJ2-6 TRBV20-1